These T cell receptor beta chains were read from a single sample in a study of early stage breast cancer tumors. The table came from immunoSEQ multiplex PCR; TCRdb's copy has only in-frame clones and leaves some out. The repertoire holds 5,500 to 7,000 clones, with around 69% as singletons. The sequencing sample was made of normal breast tissue next to the tumor. These receptors all come from a person aged 50-59 years with breast cancer. Each CDR3 is given with its conserved first and last residue. D genes are given only for firm matches. Size tells how often a clone was seen (once, few, many) or the class of an expanded clone, and some rows leave it out.

>few|TRBJ2-2|TRBV14|-
TGTGCCAGCAGCCAAGATCGGAGCCGGGAGCTGTTTTTT
CASSQDRSRELFF
>-|TRBJ2-5|TRBV21-1|-
TGTGCCGCTCTCGGGACAGGGAACGAGACCCAGTACTTC
CAALGTGNETQYF
>-|TRBJ2-1|TRBV15|-
TGTGCCACCAGCAGAGAGGCAATATCCTACAATGAGCAGTTCTTC
CATSREAISYNEQFF
>-|TRBJ1-1|TRBV7-6|-
TGTGCCAGCAGCTTGCAGGCCGTGGGGACTGAAGCTTTCTTT
CASSLQAVGTEAFF
>-|TRBJ1-4|TRBV18|TRBD1
TGTGCCAGCTCAATGGGGACAGGGGAAGAAAAACTGTTTTTT
CASSMGTGEEKLFF
>-|TRBJ2-7|TRBV5-5|TRBD1
TGTGCCAGCAGCTGGGGACAGGGAGGCCACGAGCAGTACTTC
CASSWGQGGHEQYF
>-|TRBJ1-3|TRBV6-1|-
TGTGCCAGCAGTCCCACGGGGTGGGGTGGAAACACCATATATTTT
CASSPTGWGGNTIYF
>-|TRBJ2-7|TRBV5-4|TRBD2
TGTGCCAGCAGCTTGGGACTAGCGGGAGAATACGAGCAGTACTTC
CASSLGLAGEYEQYF
>-|TRBJ1-1|TRBV19|-
TGTGCCAGTAGTATCAGAGGGGGGGAAGCTTTCTTT
CASSIRGGEAFF
>few|TRBJ1-5|TRBV7-2|-
TGTGCCAGCAGCTTAGTAGCCGTGACCTATAAGTATCAGCCCCAGCATTTT
CASSLVAVTYKYQPQHF
>few|TRBJ1-2|TRBV21-1|-
TGTGCCAGCAGCAAAGAAAGGAGGGGTTACAACTATGGCTACACCTTC
CASSKERRGYNYGYTF
>medium-sized|TRBJ2-1|TRBV11-2|TRBD1
TGTGCCAGCAGCCTCGACAGGGGACCCTTCAATGAGCAGTTCTTC
CASSLDRGPFNEQFF
>few|TRBJ1-5|TRBV4-3|-
TGCGCCAGCAGCCAAGACCTGAGAGGGGGAAATCAGCCCCAGCATTTT
CASSQDLRGGNQPQHF
>few|TRBJ1-4|TRBV4-3|-
TGCGCCAGCAGCCAAGATGTGGGGGAAAAACTGTTTTTT
CASSQDVGEKLFF
>-|TRBJ2-7|TRBV5-4|TRBD2
TGTGCCAGCAGCTTGACTAGCGGGAGCTTCAACGAGCAGTACTTC
CASSLTSGSFNEQYF
>-|TRBJ2-3|TRBV5-1|TRBD2
TGCGCCAGCAGCTTGGGGGGGACTAGCGGCACAGATACGCAGTATTTT
CASSLGGTSGTDTQYF
>-|TRBJ2-2|TRBV25-1|TRBD2
TGTGCCAGCAGTGGTCGACTAGCGGCCAGATCCACCGGGGAGCTGTTTTTT
CASSGRLAARSTGELFF
>-|TRBJ2-7|TRBV11-2|-
TGTGCCAGCAGCTTAGCTAACCTAGCGTCTGGAGAGCAGTACTTC
CASSLANLASGEQYF
>once|TRBJ1-2|TRBV14|-
TGTGCCAGCAGCCAGTACAGGGTGAACTATGGCTACACCTTC
CASSQYRVNYGYTF
>-|TRBJ2-1|TRBV6-5|TRBD2
TGTGCCAGCGGTCGACTAGCAGACAATGAGCAGTTCTTC
CASGRLADNEQFF
>-|TRBJ2-1|TRBV6-5|-
TGTGCCAGCAGTTCCCGCGCTAGCAGGAATGAGCAGTTCTTC
CASSSRASRNEQFF
>-|TRBJ2-1|TRBV11-1|TRBD2
TGTGCCAGCAGTCACGGGCTAGCGGCCAACAATGAGCAGTTCTTC
CASSHGLAANNEQFF
>few|TRBJ2-5|TRBV5-6|-
TGTGCCAGCAGCCTCCTAAAGCTCCGGGTTCAAGAGACCCAGTACTTC
CASSLLKLRVQETQYF
>-|TRBJ2-5|TRBV7-6|-
TGTGCCAGCAGCTTATCCGGGGGCTATGCGCACCAAGAGACCCAGTACTTC
CASSLSGGYAHQETQYF
>-|TRBJ2-5|TRBV25-1|-
TGTGCCAGCAGTGAAGCCCAGTACTTC
CASSEAQYF
>once|TRBJ2-7|TRBV5-1|TRBD2
TGCGCCAGCAGCTTTGGTAGCGGGAAGTCGGATGAGCAGTACTTC
CASSFGSGKSDEQYF
>-|TRBJ2-7|TRBV30|-
TGTGCCTGGAGGGGCAGCTACGAGCAGTACTTC
CAWRGSYEQYF